This T cell receptor (beta chain) was sequenced during a study of CD8 T cells in ankylosing spondylitis. In germline, CDR1 is MGHRA, CDR2 YSYEKL. Deletions cut 4 bases from V and 5 bases from J, with 15 bases between. This CDR3 region has 15 residues. TCRdb ran MiXCR on the 5' RACE reads and lists one entry per CDR3 protein. The top ten hold 40% to 50% of the sample, which has fewer than 250,000 distinct CDR3 sequences, approximately 16% seen once. Findings and limits, study-wide: Several highly homologous variants made up a TCR beta motif, and this motif appeared characteristic of ankylosing spondylitis blood. Relatively rare in peripheral blood, disease-linked clones were also CD8+. It was reported that disease-linked clones were significantly enriched in matched ankylosing spondylitis synovial fluid.

This clonotype was seen a few times. Its target is not known. Sequenced: blood, either unsorted or a sorted T cell fraction (not recorded which). The rearrangement uses TRBV4-1 and TRBJ2-1; D remains unclear. This sequence originates from a male donor with ankylosing spondylitis. The CDR3, as DNA: TGCGCCAGCAGCCCTGTAGGGCAGGCGCACAATGAGCAGTTCTTC. It specifies CASSPVGQAHNEQFF.